Presented here are 4 T cell receptor beta chains from one specimen sequenced in a study of OX40 agonist ivuxolimab in advanced cancers. Sequencing was performed with immunoSEQ multiplex PCR; in TCRdb, only in-frame clones are kept and a portion is missing. The table lists roughly 70,000 clones, over 65% of them singletons. The material was CD4+ or CD8+ T cells sorted from blood, obtained in a trial of the OX40 agonist ivuxolimab. The source of these receptors is an adult with an advanced solid tumor such as melanoma, head and neck, liver or kidney cancer.

The genes are TRBV27 and TRBJ2-4; D remains ambiguous. Trimming pared 6 bases from V and 2 bases from J, leaving 8 bases between. The CDR3 contains 13 residues. Germline values: CDR1 MNHEY, CDR2 SMNVEV (reference sequence). The CDR3 region has the DNA TGTGCCAGCAGGGGTGGATCCAAAAACATTCAGTACTTC. This translates into CASRGGSKNIQYF.

The chain has TRBV4-3 and TRBJ1-5, with D maybe TRBD1 (5 bases). CDR3 length: 16 amino acids. Trimming took off 0 bases at V and 7 bases at J, with 16 bases between the two ends. The germline CDR1 and CDR2 sequences are LGHNA and YSLEER. The DNA for the CDR3 is TGCGCCAGCAGCCAAGAGACGGGGGGGATGGACCAGCCCCAGCATTTT. Encoded protein: CASSQETGGMDQPQHF.

The V gene is TRBV9, the J gene TRBJ2-1; TRBD2 matches at 8 bases. The germline gives CDR1 SGDLS, CDR2 YYNGEE. This CDR3 is built from 15 residues. The junction had 7 bases not matched to a gene; V was cut back by 5 bases and J by 3 bases. The CDR3 DNA follows: TGTGCCAGCAGTGGCCCGGCGGGGGGCTACAATGAGCAGTTCTTC. It specifies CASSGPAGGYNEQFF. Complete variable domain (other parts from reference TRBV9 and TRBJ2-1): DSGVTQTPKHLITATGQRVTLRCSPRSGDLSVYWYQQSLDQGLQFLIQYYNGEERAKGNILERFSAQQFPDLHSELNLSSLELGDSALYFCASSGPAGGYNEQFFGPGTRLTVL.

This sequence joins TRBV7-2 and TRBJ1-5, with D uncertain. CDR1 is SGHTA, CDR2 FQGNSA, per germline. CDR3 length equals 14 residues. V gave up 3 bases and J gave up 3 bases, with 9 bases separating them. This CDR3 is CASSFAKNNQPQHF. The CDR3 DNA reads TGTGCCAGCAGCTTCGCCAAGAACAATCAGCCCCAGCATTTT.